These 10 T cell receptor beta chains originate from one sample sequenced in a study of cytomegalovirus exposure and HLA in healthy donors. PCR amplification relied on 60 Vbeta primers (plus 13 Jbeta primers). TCRdb's table, derived via immunoSEQ multiplex PCR, lists solely in-frame clones and lacks some. The table lists tens of thousands of clones, about three quarters of them singletons. The specimen was PBMCs. The origin of the receptors is a man in his fifties in good health and CMV-seropositive.

This chain joins TRBV7-8 and TRBJ2-5; D not resolved. The length of the CDR3 is 13 residues. Germline CDR1 is SGHVS and CDR2 is FQNEAQ. Trimming left V 3 bases short and J 2 bases short, with 7 bases between. The CDR3 nucleotides are TGTGCCAGCAGCTTTCGACTGCAAGAGACCCAGTACTTC. Amino acid sequence: CASSFRLQETQYF.

A remark on this clone: An end of the junction differs from the germline gene, which may be a read error. The V gene is TRBV7-6, the J gene TRBJ2-5; D not resolved. The CDR3 is 13 amino acids. From germline, CDR1 is SGHVS and CDR2 FNYEAQ. DNA for the CDR3: TGTGCCAGCAGCTTAGATGGAGTTGTCACAATCCACTTC. Translating gives CASSLDGVVTIHF.

This clone was detected a few times. The chain joins TRBV6-5 to TRBJ2-5; tentatively, D is TRBD1 (6 bases). This CDR3 comprises 13 residues. Germline V gene data show CDR1 as MNHEY and CDR2 as SVGAGI. With 5 bases removed from V and 5 bases from J, the gap between germline ends came to 12 bases. In DNA, the CDR3 is TGTGCCAGCAGTCCGGGGACAATTGAGACCCAGTACTTC. This translates into CASSPGTIETQYF.

The V and J genes are TRBV7-2 and TRBJ2-5, with 14 bases aligning to TRBD2. The V and J ends lost 5 bases and 4 bases, in that order; junction bases with no gene match: 6. Germline V CDR1 and CDR2: SGHTA, FQGNSA. The CDR3 sequence is 16 residues long. Here the CDR3 reads CASSKGLAGGRETQYF. CDR3 sequence (DNA): TGTGCCAGCAGCAAAGGACTAGCGGGAGGACGAGAGACCCAGTACTTC.

The chain links TRBV6-4 to TRBJ2-1, with D perhaps matching TRBD1 (5 bases). Looked up from germline, CDR1 is MRHNA and CDR2 is SNTAGT. CDR3 length: 14 amino acids. Trimming took 0 bases from V and 10 from J, leaving 13 bases between them. CDR3 region: CASSDSIGAREQFF. CDR3 in DNA: TGTGCCAGCAGTGACTCGATTGGGGCCAGGGAGCAGTTCTTC.

The genes are TRBV11-2 and TRBJ2-7; a weak D match, TRBD2 (6 bases). The CDR3 length is 15 residues. Germline V gene lookup returns CDR1 SGHAT and CDR2 FQNNGV. Trimming left V 2 bases short and J 2 bases short, with 13 bases between. CDR3 DNA sequence: TGTGCCAGCAGCTTAAAGGACTGGAGGGCCTACGAGCAGTACTTC. It is translated as CASSLKDWRAYEQYF.

A single count supports this clone. This chain uses TRBV5-1 with TRBJ2-6; possibly TRBD1 for D (5 bases). The CDR3 is 15 amino acids. Trimming took 4 bases from V and 2 from J, leaving 10 bases between them. Germline V CDR1 and CDR2: SGHRS, YFSETQ. In nucleotides, the CDR3 is TGCGCCAGCAGCGTGACAGCGACTGGGGCCAACGTCCTGACTTTC. It encodes CASSVTATGANVLTF.

J is TRBJ2-7 and V is TRBV10-3, with TRBD2 matching over 8 bases. CDR3 length: 15 residues. Germline assignment: CDR1 ENHRY and CDR2 SYGVKD. Trimming at V came to 2 bases and at J to 3 bases, leaving 6 bases not matched to a gene. The CDR3 is CAISEPSGLRYEQYF. For the CDR3, the DNA is TGTGCCATCAGTGAGCCTAGCGGGTTGCGCTACGAGCAGTACTTC.

This chain uses TRBV30 with TRBJ2-3; tentatively, D is TRBD2 (6 bases). From germline, CDR1 is GTSNPN and CDR2 SVGIG (reference sequence). V lost 2 bases and J 5 bases, leaving 20 bases between the germline ends. The CDR3 is made up of 16 amino acids. CDR3 nucleotides: TGTGCCTGGAGTTCCAAAATACTAGCCGGTGGAGATACGCAGTATTTT. Encoded protein: CAWSSKILAGGDTQYF.

Here the CDR3 reads CASSYGLAGGKYEQYF. The CDR3 DNA reads as TGTGCCAGCAGTTATGGACTAGCGGGAGGGAAATACGAGCAGTACTTC. This rearrangement joins TRBV6-6 to TRBJ2-7; 15 bases line up with TRBD2. This CDR3 is 16 amino acids long. CDR1 and CDR2 (germline): MNHNY, SVGAGI (reference sequence). J gave up 4 bases and V 3 bases, and 4 bases lay outside the gene matches.